The sequence of this T cell receptor beta chain was determined in a study of identical twins. This clonotype was counted at least ten times. The target antigen is unknown. CDR3 length: 16 residues. The ends were cut back, 5 bases at V and 5 bases at J, with 21 bases in the middle. Germline-derived CDR1 and CDR2 are SGHVS and FQNEAQ. TCRdb redid the calling of the 5' RACE reads with MiXCR, one entry per CDR3 protein. This sample carries about 570,000 distinct CDR3 sequences, just under 10% of them seen once, and the ten largest clones take 2.5% to 3%. Study-wide points: Models underestimated TCR alpha sharing (out-of-frame) in monozygotic twins. Cross-sectional statistics, not tracking of the same donors, supported the conclusions. Memory repertoires lacked the insertion deficit that abundant cord blood beta clonotypes showed.

Healthy Caucasians, and only they, were the donors. These data are also associated with another study on yellow fever vaccine responses in identical twins.

The V call is TRBV7-8, the J call TRBJ1-1, with D possibly matching TRBD1 (5 bases). The origin of this receptor is a woman between 18 and 29 years old in good health. The sample taken for sequencing was PBMCs. The CDR3 DNA follows: TGTGCCAGCAGCCGTACAATAGACACCAGGGTTACTGAAGCTTTCTTT. Translated: CASSRTIDTRVTEAFF.